This TCR beta chain was found in a study of regulatory T cells in long-lasting Graves disease. Regarding the study as a whole: TRBV28, TRBJ1-2 and TRBJ2-5 were segments that persistent disease favored.

V lost 6 bases and J lost 7; bases outside the gene matches: 10. The CDR3 length is 14 residues. The germline V gene encodes CDR1 MDHEN and CDR2 SYDVKM. Of note for this clonotype: Antigen specificity is unknown.

According to the study, TCR beta libraries were built with iRepertoire HTBI primers and CDR3-region Arm-PCR. TCRdb passed the multiplex PCR reads through MiXCR, listing each CDR3 protein once. The table has about 660,000 distinct CDR3 sequences, 25% to 35% seen once. As to time point: persistent/refractory GD, antithyroid drugs over 5 years with positive TRAb. RNA from PBMCs was the source of the TCR library. Patients all came to the study from an endocrinology department in Xi'an, China. The rearrangement uses TRBV28 and TRBJ1-1; 8 positions match TRBD1. The source was peripheral blood mononuclear cells (PBMCs), collected when the disease was refractory, from a patient treated with antithyroid drugs. The sequence was obtained from a female donor with Graves disease. The CDR3 coding sequence is TGTGCCAGCAGCCGACGACAGGGGCGAATTGAAGCTTTCTTT. Protein sequence: CASSRRQGRIEAFF.